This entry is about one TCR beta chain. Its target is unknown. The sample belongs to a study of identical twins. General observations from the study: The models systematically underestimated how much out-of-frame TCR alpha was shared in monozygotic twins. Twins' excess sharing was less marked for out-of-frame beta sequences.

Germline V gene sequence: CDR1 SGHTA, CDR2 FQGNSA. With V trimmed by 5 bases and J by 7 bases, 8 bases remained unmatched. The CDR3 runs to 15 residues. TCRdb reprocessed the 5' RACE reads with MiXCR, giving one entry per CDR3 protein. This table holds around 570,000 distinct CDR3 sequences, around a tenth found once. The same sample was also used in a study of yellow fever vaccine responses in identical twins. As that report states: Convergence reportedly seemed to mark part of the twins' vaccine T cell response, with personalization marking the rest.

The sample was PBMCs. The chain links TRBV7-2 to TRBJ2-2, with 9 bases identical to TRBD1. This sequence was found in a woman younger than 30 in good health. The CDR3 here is CASSPGDRDHGELFF. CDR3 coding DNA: TGTGCCAGCAGCCCAGGGGACAGGGATCACGGGGAGCTGTTTTTT.